The next 4 T cell receptor beta chains were all read from a single sample in a study of beta chain features in type 1 diabetes. Reverse transcription of all isolated RNA meant that expressed TCRB transcripts were sequenced. Some clones are missing from TCRdb's copy, which holds only in-frame ones; the method was immunoSEQ multiplex PCR. Of around 400,000 clones in the sample, over 9.5% were seen once. Input material: naive CD4+ T cells from blood. These TCRs come from a man aged 18 to 35 in good health.

This clone has a handful of counts. The chain employs TRBV7-9 and TRBJ1-2, with 8 bases aligning to TRBD1. CDR3 length: 14 residues. V lost 5 bases to trimming and J lost 10 bases; unmatched junction nucleotides: 12. Looked up from germline, CDR1 is SEHNR and CDR2 is FQNEAQ (reference sequence). CDR3 sequence (DNA): TGTGCCAGCAGCGCGGGACAGGTCGGAAGACTCTACACCTTC. Its translation: CASSAGQVGRLYTF.

This clone was counted between two and nine times. The CDR3 region has the DNA TGCAGCGTGGCAGAGGGAGGTGAGCAGTTCTTC. Its translation is CSVAEGGEQFF. This sequence joins TRBV29-1 and TRBJ2-1; maybe TRBD2 (6 bases). V lost 6 bases and J 9 bases, leaving 12 bases between the germline ends. Germline V gene data show CDR1 as SQVTM and CDR2 as ANQGSEA. This CDR3 is built from 11 residues.

This clone was seen more than once but under ten times. This chain connects TRBV19 to TRBJ2-1, with 12 bases identical to TRBD2. Germline assignment: CDR1 LNHDA and CDR2 SQIVND (reference sequence). V lost 4 bases and J lost 5; bases outside the gene matches: 6. The CDR3 sequence is 16 residues long. This CDR3 reads CASSKLAGGEHNEQFF. The CDR3 DNA sequence: TGTGCCAGTAGTAAACTAGCGGGGGGAGAGCACAATGAGCAGTTCTTC.

There are a few counts of this clone. The chain combines TRBV7-2 with TRBJ2-7; 10 bases map to TRBD2. The CDR3 sequence is 15 residues long. The V gene's germline CDR1 is SGHTA and CDR2 FQGNSA. J was trimmed by 4 bases and V by 5 bases; bases with no gene match: 8. CDR3 DNA: TGTGCCAGCAGCGAGGCTAGCGGGAGTACGTACGAGCAGTACTTC. It specifies CASSEASGSTYEQYF.